This passage covers 3 T cell receptor beta chains from one sample sequenced in a study of blood T cell repertoires in COVID-19. Sequencing used immunoSEQ multiplex PCR; TCRdb keeps in-frame clones, though not all of them. The table includes approximately 250,000 clones, roughly 88% detected once. Material: PBMCs or T cells enriched from blood (not recorded which). Receptors originate from a woman aged 25 to 39 who had recovered from COVID-19.

The rearrangement links TRBV29-1 to TRBJ2-3; D might be TRBD1 (5 bases). V gave up 7 bases and J gave up 2 bases, with 13 bases separating them. Germline V CDR1 and CDR2: SQVTM, ANQGSEA. There are 13 residues in the CDR3. The CDR3 DNA reads as TGCAGCGCTTTTCACAGGATCACAGATACGCAGTATTTT. This codes for CSAFHRITDTQYF.

The rearrangement uses TRBV29-1 and TRBJ1-2, with 10 bases fitting TRBD1. Germline-derived CDR1 and CDR2 are SQVTM and ANQGSEA. The CDR3 length is 14 residues. V lost 4 bases, J lost 4 bases, and 6 bases stayed unmatched. The CDR3 loop is CSVVPGTGAYGYTF. The CDR3 nucleotides read TGCAGCGTTGTCCCCGGGACAGGGGCCTATGGCTACACCTTC.

This chain links TRBV28 with TRBJ1-2, with TRBD1 as a possible D gene (6 bases). Germline CDR1 MDHEN, CDR2 SYDVKM. The CDR3 covers 15 residues. Trimming took off 3 bases at V and 3 bases at J, with 14 bases between the two ends. The CDR3 nucleotides read TGTGCCAGCAGTTTGGGGGCTCGGCCTGACTATGGCTACACCTTC. It encodes CASSLGARPDYGYTF.